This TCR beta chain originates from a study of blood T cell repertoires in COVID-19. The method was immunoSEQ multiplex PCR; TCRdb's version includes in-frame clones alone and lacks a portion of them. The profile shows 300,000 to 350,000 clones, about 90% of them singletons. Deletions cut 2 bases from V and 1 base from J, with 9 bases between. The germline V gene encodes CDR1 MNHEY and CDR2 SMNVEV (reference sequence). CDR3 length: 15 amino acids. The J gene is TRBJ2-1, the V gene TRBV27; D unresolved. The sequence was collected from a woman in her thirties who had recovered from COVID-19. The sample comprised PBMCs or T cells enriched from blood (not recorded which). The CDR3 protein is CASSLTRNSYNEQFF. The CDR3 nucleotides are TGTGCCAGCAGTTTAACCAGAAATTCCTACAATGAGCAGTTCTTC.